This note documents a single TCR beta chain sequence. Its antigen is currently unknown. These data are taken from a study of blood T cells in healthy people across ages. Study conclusions and caveats: Naive CD4+ cell counts and diversity both ran higher in long-lived than in aged donors. Possibly confounding the expanded clonotype changes was the fact that donor CMV status was unknown.

Next came a second PCR, run for about 7 to 12 cycles, which used a sample-barcoded 5' primer along with a J-beta primer mix. Every single cDNA molecule received a tag from a template-switch adaptor with 12 random nucleotides. The study obtained at least 2.5 million CDR3-containing paired-end reads from every sample. A single record per CDR3 protein comes from TCRdb applying MiXCR to the 5' RACE reads. Of 450,000 to 600,000 distinct CDR3 sequences in the sample, about a quarter were seen once. Germline CDR1 SGHVS, CDR2 FQNEAQ. This CDR3 is 15 amino acids long. With 4 bases removed from V and 2 bases from J, the gap between germline ends came to 13 bases. This sample was also put to use in a study of T cells of mothers and their children.

This receptor was identified in a boy between 2 and 10 years old in good health. Sequenced material: blood. The chain employs TRBV7-8 and TRBJ2-3; D might be TRBD2 (5 bases). The CDR3 bases are TGTGCCAGCAGCTCTATGGGAGCGTCCACAGATACGCAGTATTTT. This encodes CASSSMGASTDTQYF.